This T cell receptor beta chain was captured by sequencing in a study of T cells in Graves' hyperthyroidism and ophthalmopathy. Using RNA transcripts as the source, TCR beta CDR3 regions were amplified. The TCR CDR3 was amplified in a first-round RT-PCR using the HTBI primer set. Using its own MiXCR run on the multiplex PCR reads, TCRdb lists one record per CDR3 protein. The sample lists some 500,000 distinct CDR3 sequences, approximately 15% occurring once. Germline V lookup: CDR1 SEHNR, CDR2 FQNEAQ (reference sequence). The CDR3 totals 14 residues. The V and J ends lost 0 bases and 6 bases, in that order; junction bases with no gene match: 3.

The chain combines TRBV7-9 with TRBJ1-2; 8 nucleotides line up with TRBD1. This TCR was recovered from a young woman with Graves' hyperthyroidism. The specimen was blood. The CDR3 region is CASSLARGLNGYTF. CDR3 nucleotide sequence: TGTGCCAGCAGCTTAGCCAGGGGGCTCAATGGCTACACCTTC.